This TCR beta chain is drawn from a study of OX40 agonist ivuxolimab in advanced cancers. In the study overall: As their treatment, patients were administered ivuxolimab, an agonistic anti-OX40 (CD134) antibody. Of the patients, three showed partial responses, one with hepatocellular carcinoma and two with cutaneous melanoma.

V was pared by 0 bases and J by 4 bases, with 9 bases between. Germline values: CDR1 GTSNPN, CDR2 SVGIG (reference sequence). This CDR3 has 13 amino acids. Sequencing was performed with immunoSEQ multiplex PCR; in TCRdb, only in-frame clones are kept and a portion is missing. The table lists under 70,000 clones, roughly 91% of them singletons. The chain couples TRBV30 to TRBJ1-2; maybe TRBD1 (5 bases). The sequence derives from an adult with an advanced solid tumor such as melanoma, head and neck, liver or kidney cancer. The material was CD4+ or CD8+ T cells sorted from blood, obtained in a trial of the OX40 agonist ivuxolimab. The CDR3 DNA reads as TGTGCCTGGAGTGTATCAGGGATCTATGGCTACACCTTC. Encoded protein: CAWSVSGIYGYTF.